One and the same sample provided the 26 T cell receptor beta chains below, sequenced in a study of naive CD8 T cells in extremely preterm neonates (dated by TCRdb to the late 2010s). The protocol used for the library was the immunoSEQ multiplex PCR assay. TCRdb took over this immuneACCESS table, retaining in-frame rearrangements with V and J assigned. Such tables are incomplete; in checked studies, under half of the missing clones stem from an unresolved V gene, and the remainder is unexplained. In all, the sample holds approximately 7,500 clones, and about 98% of those were seen once. The ten largest clones represent approximately 0.4% of the sample. The term cord blood was obtained from roughly five elective full-term cesarean deliveries at roughly 37-41 weeks of gestation that occurred without labor or rupture of membranes. Input material: naive CD8+ T cells from cord blood. Receptor source: a newborn in good health.

This chain uses TRBV19 with TRBJ1-2; 11 bases match TRBD1. The germline CDR1 and CDR2 sequences are LNHDA and SQIVND (reference sequence). V lost 0 bases and J lost 3; bases outside the gene matches: 6. The length of the CDR3 is 17 residues. The CDR3 is CASSIEPGQGADYGYTF. The CDR3 DNA follows: TGTGCCAGTAGTATAGAACCAGGACAGGGGGCCGACTATGGCTACACCTTC.

The gene calls are TRBV7-9 and TRBJ1-1, with TRBD1 matching 7 bases. CDR1 and CDR2 (germline): SEHNR, FQNEAQ (reference sequence). V lost 7 bases to trimming and J lost 4 bases; unmatched junction nucleotides: 3. The CDR3 runs to 12 residues. DNA of the CDR3: TGTGCCAGCACCCCAGGGGGCACTGAAGCTTTCTTT. This encodes CASTPGGTEAFF.

This rearrangement joins TRBV6-1 to TRBJ2-2; 7 bases are shared with TRBD2. This CDR3 has 12 amino acids. Germline V gene data show CDR1 as MNHNS and CDR2 as SASEGT. The V segment lost 6 bases and the J segment 6 bases; nucleotides outside the gene matches: 1. Here the CDR3 DNA reads TGTGCCAGCAGCCGGGGGGCCGGGGAGCTGTTTTTT. Its translation: CASSRGAGELFF.

The V gene is TRBV7-9, the J gene TRBJ1-5; no clear D. Germline values: CDR1 SEHNR, CDR2 FQNEAQ (reference sequence). The CDR3 has 11 residues. V lost 3 bases and J lost 9, with 6 bases in between. CDR3 in DNA: TGTGCCAGCAGCTTGGGAGGGCCCCAGCATTTT. Translated: CASSLGGPQHF.

V is TRBV19 and J is TRBJ2-3, with TRBD2 matching 7 bases. CDR1 LNHDA and CDR2 SQIVND come from the germline V gene (reference sequence). The CDR3 extends over 13 amino acids. Trimming at V came to 8 bases and at J to 4 bases, leaving 6 bases not matched to a gene. In nucleotides, the CDR3 is TGTGCCAGTGGCGGGGGAGGGTCAGATACGCAGTATTTT. This gives the protein CASGGGGSDTQYF.

CDR3 residues: CASSSRDSNNEQFF. The CDR3 nucleotides read TGTGCCAGCAGCTCCAGGGACAGTAACAATGAGCAGTTCTTC. The V gene is TRBV7-3, the J gene TRBJ2-1, with TRBD1 matching over 7 bases. The ends lost 4 bases at V and 5 bases at J; junction bases unmatched: 5. The germline CDR1 and CDR2 sequences are SGHTA and FQGTGA. The CDR3 is made up of 14 amino acids.

This chain uses TRBV10-3 with TRBJ2-7; perhaps TRBD1 as D (7 bases). Germline V lookup: CDR1 ENHRY, CDR2 SYGVKD. This CDR3 has 14 residues. Trimming shortened V by 0 bases and J by 8 bases, and 14 bases separated the two germline ends. The CDR3 coding sequence is TGTGCCATCAGTGAGTCGGAGACAGGGAGGAAGCAGTACTTC. Translating it yields CAISESETGRKQYF.

V gene TRBV5-5 combines with J gene TRBJ1-5, with 12 bases that match TRBD1. Germline V gene data show CDR1 as SGHKS and CDR2 as YYEKEE (reference sequence). V gave up 4 bases and J gave up 7 bases; unmatched junction bases: 3. This CDR3 is built from 14 residues. The CDR3 is CASSAGTGGQPQHF. CDR3 coding DNA: TGTGCCAGCAGCGCCGGGACAGGGGGCCAGCCCCAGCATTTT.

This chain connects TRBV6-1 to TRBJ2-7; 7 bases are a match to TRBD1. The CDR3 covers 12 residues. Germline V gene data show CDR1 as MNHNS and CDR2 as SASEGT. V lost 7 bases to trimming and J lost 4 bases; unmatched junction nucleotides: 4. CDR3 region: CASTYRGYEQYF. CDR3 DNA: TGTGCCAGCACTTACAGGGGATACGAGCAGTACTTC.

The gene calls are TRBV5-5 and TRBJ2-5; a weak D match, TRBD1 (6 bases). Germline loops: CDR1 SGHKS, CDR2 YYEKEE (reference sequence). This CDR3 region has 16 residues. Trimming stripped 1 base from V and 4 bases from J, with 17 bases between. CDR3 nucleotide sequence: TGTGCCAGCAGCTTGCGCCAGGGGATCGTGGGAGAGACCCAGTACTTC. It encodes CASSLRQGIVGETQYF. The full variable domain, in which reference TRBV5-5 and TRBJ2-5 provide the parts outside the CDR3, is DAGVTQSPTHLIKTRGQQVTLRCSPISGHKSVSWYQQVLGQGPQFIFQYYEKEERGRGNFPDRFSARQFPNYSSELNVNALLLGDSALYLCASSLRQGIVGETQYFGPGTRLLVL.

This CDR3 is CASSVLIGTGHYGYTF. The CDR3 DNA reads TGTGCCAGCAGTGTTTTGATTGGGACAGGCCACTATGGCTACACCTTC. This sequence joins TRBV6-1 and TRBJ1-2; 8 nucleotides agree with TRBD1. The CDR3 totals 16 residues. Trimming took 4 bases from V and 3 from J; bases not matched to a gene: 10. Germline CDR1 and CDR2: MNHNS and SASEGT.

The V gene is TRBV4-1, the J gene TRBJ2-7, with TRBD2 matching 11 bases. The CDR3 runs 16 residues. V lost 1 base, J lost 2 bases, and 4 bases stayed unmatched. Germline assignment: CDR1 MGHRA and CDR2 YSYEKL. The CDR3 sequence: CASSQVLSGGAYEQYF. Here the CDR3 DNA reads TGCGCCAGCAGCCAAGTCCTTAGCGGGGGGGCCTACGAGCAGTACTTC.

The chain is built from TRBV5-1 and TRBJ2-2; a possible D gene is TRBD2 (6 bases). V lost 2 bases to trimming and J lost 2 bases, with 13 bases between them. CDR3 size: 16 residues. Germline CDR1 SGHRS, CDR2 YFSETQ. The CDR3 nucleotides are TGCGCCAGCAGCTTCCCGGAGGGGCTAAACACCGGGGAGCTGTTTTTT. This encodes CASSFPEGLNTGELFF.

This clone showed up just once. The chain links TRBV5-1 to TRBJ2-5; no clear D. Germline V gene lookup returns CDR1 SGHRS and CDR2 YFSETQ. V was shortened by 1 base and J by 5 bases, with 12 bases between the two germline ends. The CDR3 has 14 amino acids. Here the CDR3 reads CASSLPNPGETQYF. The CDR3 DNA is TGCGCCAGCAGCTTGCCCAACCCCGGGGAGACCCAGTACTTC.

The chain carries TRBV9 and TRBJ2-1; maybe TRBD2 (6 bases). Germline assignment: CDR1 SGDLS and CDR2 YYNGEE. The CDR3 contains 13 residues. The ends were cut back, 3 bases at V and 10 bases at J, with 14 bases in the middle. The CDR3 nucleotides read TGTGCCAGCAGCGGTGGAGGGACTTCGGAGCAGTTCTTC. Amino acids: CASSGGGTSEQFF.

The chain has TRBV11-2 and TRBJ1-4; a possible D gene is TRBD1 (6 bases). Germline-derived CDR1 and CDR2 are SGHAT and FQNNGV. The V gene lost 6 bases and the J gene lost 2 bases, with 10 bases spanning the gap. The CDR3 contains 14 residues. The CDR3: CASSTTGTNEKLFF. CDR3 DNA: TGTGCCAGCAGTACTACAGGGACTAATGAAAAACTGTTTTTT.

J is TRBJ2-3 and V is TRBV13; 11 nucleotides match TRBD2. The CDR3 extends over 18 amino acids. V dropped 5 bases and J dropped 5; count of bases not matched to a gene: 15. The germline V gene has CDR1 PRHDT and CDR2 FYEKMQ (reference sequence). CDR3 sequence (DNA): TGTGCCAGCAGCCAAAGACTAGCGGGGCCCGGGAGGTTAGATACGCAGTATTTT. Residues: CASSQRLAGPGRLDTQYF.

The V and J genes are TRBV5-1 and TRBJ2-7; tentatively, D is TRBD2 (5 bases). The V gene lost 1 base and the J gene lost 0 bases, with 5 bases spanning the gap. CDR1 and CDR2 from the germline V gene are SGHRS and YFSETQ. The CDR3 consists of 13 residues. CDR3 bases: TGCGCCAGCAGCTTGACTAGCTCCTACGAGCAGTACTTC. Encoded protein: CASSLTSSYEQYF.

This rearrangement joins TRBV21-1 to TRBJ2-5; TRBD2 is the table's D call and was not checked against the DNA. TRBV21-1 is an annotated pseudogene. CDR3 length equals 18 residues. This CDR3 is CASSKELAGGLPQETQYF. As DNA, the CDR3 is TGTGCCAGCAGCAAAGAACTAGCGGGGGGGCTACCCCAAGAGACCCAGTACTTC.

The chain recombines TRBV5-6 with TRBJ2-4, with a tentative D call TRBD2 (7 bases). CDR3 length: 16 amino acids. CDR1 and CDR2 from the germline V gene are SGHDT and YYEEEE. V lost 0 bases and J lost 5, with 15 bases in between. The CDR3 here is CASSLGAGAGENIQYF. The CDR3 region has the DNA TGTGCCAGCAGCTTGGGTGCGGGGGCCGGGGAAAACATTCAGTACTTC.

V and J are TRBV10-3 and TRBJ2-1; possibly TRBD2 for D (6 bases). The length of the CDR3 is 13 residues. CDR1 and CDR2 from the germline V gene are ENHRY and SYGVKD. V dropped 3 bases and J dropped 7 bases, with 10 bases sitting between them. CDR3 sequence: CAISEASVNEQFF. The CDR3 DNA is TGTGCCATCAGTGAAGCTAGCGTGAATGAGCAGTTCTTC.

This clone was seen a few times. In nucleotides, the CDR3 is TGTGCCAGTAGTGCGGGGGGAAACACCATATATTTT. This codes for CASSAGGNTIYF. J is TRBJ1-3 and V is TRBV19; D call uncertain. V dropped 5 bases and J dropped 4 bases, with 6 bases sitting between them. The CDR3 contains 12 residues. The germline V gene has CDR1 LNHDA and CDR2 SQIVND (reference sequence).

The V gene is TRBV5-3, the J gene TRBJ2-3, with 7 bases fitting TRBD2. TRBV5-3 qualifies as an ORF whose function is uncertain. J was trimmed by 3 bases and V by 0 bases; bases with no gene match: 7. This CDR3 has 16 residues. The DNA for the CDR3 is TGTGCCAGAAGCTTGGGATCGGGGGGTATTACAGATACGCAGTATTTT. Its translation is CARSLGSGGITDTQYF.

V usage is TRBV27 and J usage is TRBJ1-3, with D hard to call. Germline assignment: CDR1 MNHEY and CDR2 SMNVEV (reference sequence). The ends were cut back, 5 bases at V and 2 bases at J, with 13 bases in the middle. CDR3 length: 15 amino acids. The CDR3: CASSPRSPTGNTIYF. The CDR3 nucleotides are TGTGCCAGCAGTCCCCGGTCCCCGACTGGAAACACCATATATTTT.

The V gene is TRBV5-6, the J gene TRBJ1-2; D gene uncertain. CDR1 is SGHDT and CDR2 is YYEEEE in the germline V gene. The CDR3 runs to 13 residues. Between the trimmed V and J ends, which lost 4 bases and 5 bases, there was a span of 12 bases. The CDR3 here is CASSIQAVYGYTF. CDR3 in DNA: TGTGCCAGCAGCATCCAGGCTGTTTATGGCTACACCTTC.

This rearrangement joins TRBV6-1 to TRBJ2-1; 10 positions match TRBD2. The CDR3 is 18 amino acids. Germline-derived CDR1 and CDR2 are MNHNS and SASEGT. Germline trimming cut 1 base from V and 3 bases from J; bases unmatched to any gene: 9. Here the CDR3 DNA reads TGTGCCAGCAGTGAAGATGGTAGCGGGGGGCCTCTCTACAATGAGCAGTTCTTC. It codes for CASSEDGSGGPLYNEQFF.